A single sample is the source of the 14 T cell receptor beta chains below, sequenced in a study of blood T cell repertoires in COVID-19. Assay used: immunoSEQ multiplex PCR; TCRdb lists only in-frame clones, some missing. The sample yields tens of thousands of clones, around three quarters seen once. Sequencing was done on a sample of peripheral blood. These TCRs come from a human donor in a cohort sampled during active COVID-19.

The chain combines TRBV28 with TRBJ1-6; D gene ambiguous. CDR3 length: 13 amino acids. From germline, CDR1 is MDHEN and CDR2 SYDVKM. V dropped 5 bases and J dropped 6 bases, with 8 bases sitting between them. This CDR3 reads CASSQSGNSPLHF. DNA for the CDR3: TGTGCCAGCAGTCAATCGGGTAATTCACCCCTCCACTTT.

In DNA, the CDR3 is TGTGCCAGCAGTTTCTCCCTCGCAGGGGTGTACGAGCAGTACTTC. As protein: CASSFSLAGVYEQYF. The V call is TRBV27, the J call TRBJ2-7, with D tentatively TRBD1 (6 bases). Germline assignment: CDR1 MNHEY and CDR2 SMNVEV (reference sequence). Trimming shortened V by 3 bases and J by 4 bases, and 16 bases separated the two germline ends. The CDR3 has 15 residues.

The genes are TRBV29-1 and TRBJ2-7; D is perhaps TRBD2 (6 bases). The length of the CDR3 is 12 residues. Trimming pared 5 bases from V and 0 bases from J, leaving 8 bases between. Per the germline V gene, CDR1 is SQVTM and CDR2 is ANQGSEA. Written as DNA, the CDR3 is TGCAGCGTTCGGGGGAGCTCCTACGAGCAGTACTTC. Protein: CSVRGSSYEQYF.

The chain carries TRBV3-1 (or the pseudogene TRBV3-2) and TRBJ2-3; D is possibly TRBD2 (5 bases). V lost 0 bases, J lost 7 bases, and 8 bases lay in between. This CDR3 spans 13 amino acids. Looked up from germline, CDR1 is LGHDT and CDR2 is YNNKEL (reference sequence). The DNA for the CDR3 is TGTGCCAGCAGCCAAGATTCGGGAAATACGCAGTATTTT. This encodes CASSQDSGNTQYF.

A single count supports this clone. V and J are TRBV5-5 and TRBJ1-6, with a weak D call TRBD1 (6 bases). CDR3 size: 15 residues. The ends were cut back, 4 bases at V and 2 bases at J, with 10 bases in the middle. CDR1 is SGHKS, CDR2 YYEKEE, per germline (reference sequence). CDR3 DNA: TGTGCCAGCAGCGTGGGACAAACCTATAATTCACCCCTCCACTTT. It translates to CASSVGQTYNSPLHF.

This clone was seen repeatedly, ten times or more. This chain connects TRBV11-2 to TRBJ2-2, with D perhaps TRBD1 (6 bases). The CDR3 contains 15 residues. Trimming shortened V by 5 bases and J by 7 bases, and 17 bases separated the two germline ends. Per germline, CDR1 SGHAT and CDR2 FQNNGV. The CDR3 loop reads CASSPFLGAVGELFF. The CDR3 DNA reads TGTGCCAGCAGCCCGTTCTTGGGGGCCGTCGGGGAGCTGTTTTTT.

The V gene is TRBV18, the J gene TRBJ1-1; 9 bases match TRBD1. Germline loops: CDR1 KGHSH, CDR2 LQKENI. V lost 3 bases, J lost 11 bases, and 10 bases stayed unmatched. The CDR3 covers 14 residues. The CDR3 nucleotides are TGTGCCAGCTCACCGGGACAGGGAATTAATAGGGCTTTCTTT. This translates into CASSPGQGINRAFF.

The V and J genes are TRBV7-9 and TRBJ2-3; 13 nucleotides line up with TRBD2. The CDR3 runs 15 residues. Per germline, CDR1 SEHNR and CDR2 FQNEAQ (reference sequence). V lost 3 bases to trimming and J lost 6 bases; unmatched junction nucleotides: 3. CDR3 amino acids: CASSFGLAGVDTQYF. The DNA of the CDR3 is TGTGCCAGCAGCTTTGGACTAGCGGGAGTGGATACGCAGTATTTT.

The chain has TRBV19 and TRBJ2-2, with 7 bases that match TRBD2. The germline V gene encodes CDR1 LNHDA and CDR2 SQIVND (reference sequence). V was pared by 6 bases and J by 8 bases, with 9 bases of the junction left unmatched. The CDR3 loop spans 14 amino acids. The CDR3 reads CASSTAPAGGELFF. In nucleotides, the CDR3 is TGTGCCAGTAGCACAGCCCCAGCGGGAGGGGAGCTGTTTTTT.

The chain recombines TRBV28 with TRBJ2-2; 13 bases match TRBD2. J was trimmed by 5 bases and V by 6 bases; bases with no gene match: 9. The CDR3 totals 17 residues. Germline lookup yields CDR1 MDHEN and CDR2 SYDVKM. The CDR3 coding sequence is TGTGCCAGCAGGATGGAGACTAGCGGGAGGTGGACCGGGGAGCTGTTTTTT. This sequence encodes CASRMETSGRWTGELFF.

This clone was detected only once. This chain connects TRBV27 to TRBJ1-2; 7 bases fit TRBD1. The germline V gene has CDR1 MNHEY and CDR2 SMNVEV (reference sequence). The CDR3 runs 14 residues. Trimming cost V 6 bases and J 0 bases; bases outside gene matches: 4. CDR3 coding DNA: TGTGCCAGCAGGGGCGGGACAGCTAACTATGGCTACACCTTC. Translating gives CASRGGTANYGYTF.

This clone is a singleton in its sample. The genes are TRBV7-9 and TRBJ1-5; 7 nucleotides match TRBD1. V was pared by 5 bases and J by 5 bases, with 3 bases of the junction left unmatched. CDR1 and CDR2 from the germline V gene are SEHNR and FQNEAQ (reference sequence). CDR3 length equals 13 residues. Here the CDR3 reads CASSQGGDQPQHF. The CDR3 coding sequence is TGTGCCAGCAGCCAAGGGGGCGATCAGCCCCAGCATTTT.

The chain couples TRBV7-2 to TRBJ2-7; D gene uncertain. Trimming removed 1 base from V and 0 bases from J, with 10 bases in between. Germline V lookup: CDR1 SGHTA, CDR2 FQGNSA. This CDR3 is built from 15 residues. The CDR3 sequence: CASSLGTHPSYEQYF. The CDR3 coding sequence is TGTGCCAGCAGCTTAGGCACTCACCCCTCCTACGAGCAGTACTTC.

This clone turned up a few times. The chain employs TRBV7-2 and TRBJ1-2, with 10 bases matching TRBD1. The CDR3 covers 15 residues. Germline V CDR1 and CDR2: SGHTA, FQGNSA. Trimming cost V 4 bases and J 7 bases; bases outside gene matches: 9. The CDR3, as DNA: TGTGCCAGCAGCTACGCCGGGACAGGGGTTGTTGGCTACACCTTC. Protein product: CASSYAGTGVVGYTF.